One and the same sample provided the 7 T cell receptor beta chains below, sequenced in a study of identical twins. TCRdb independently ran MiXCR on the 5' RACE reads; one entry per CDR3 protein. The sample holds hundreds of thousands of distinct CDR3 sequences, approximately 9% seen once. This sample was shared with a second study, whose subject was yellow fever vaccine responses in identical twins.

Specimen: PBMCs. Receptors originate from a woman under 30 in good health.

Ten or more counts support this clonotype. V and J are TRBV27 and TRBJ2-1; weak D call: TRBD1 (5 bases). Looked up from germline, CDR1 is MNHEY and CDR2 is SMNVEV (reference sequence). Trimming pared 5 bases from V and 4 bases from J, leaving 9 bases between. This CDR3 is built from 13 residues. This CDR3 is CASSINRYNEQFF. In nucleotides, the CDR3 is TGTGCCAGCAGTATAAACAGGTACAATGAGCAGTTCTTC.

This clonotype was detected ten times or more. The gene calls are TRBV7-2 and TRBJ2-7; no definite D call. Germline V CDR1 and CDR2: SGHTA, FQGNSA. Trimming removed 2 bases from V and 5 bases from J, with 16 bases in between. There are 15 residues in the CDR3. The CDR3, as DNA: TGTGCCAGCAGCTTACAGTGGAACCCATTCGACGAGCAGTACTTC. As protein: CASSLQWNPFDEQYF. Full variable domain (missing parts from reference TRBV7-2 and TRBJ2-7): GAGVSQSPSNKVTEKGKDVELRCDPISGHTALYWYRQSLGQGLEFLIYFQGNSAPDKSGLPSDRFSAERTGGSVSTLTIQRTQQEDSAVYLCASSLQWNPFDEQYFGPGTRLTVT.

This clonotype was observed a few times. The genes are TRBV11-1 and TRBJ2-6; no reliable D call. The CDR3 length is 19 residues. Germline V gene data show CDR1 as SGHAT and CDR2 as FQDESV (reference sequence). The ends were cut back, 2 bases at V and 0 bases at J, with 17 bases in the middle. The CDR3, as DNA: TGTGCCAGCAGCTTATTGTCGGTACAGTATAGCTCTGGGGCCAACGTCCTGACTTTC. Translation gives CASSLLSVQYSSGANVLTF.

J is TRBJ2-1 and V is TRBV7-9; 9 bases fit TRBD2. Trimming cost V 4 bases and J 3 bases; bases outside gene matches: 4. Germline V gene lookup returns CDR1 SEHNR and CDR2 FQNEAQ (reference sequence). CDR3 length: 15 residues. CDR3 protein: CASSSGTSIYNEQFF. The CDR3 bases are TGTGCCAGCAGCTCCGGGACTAGCATCTACAATGAGCAGTTCTTC. The full variable domain, completed using reference TRBV7-9 and TRBJ2-1, is DTGVSQNPRHKITKRGQNVTFRCDPISEHNRLYWYRQTLGQGPEFLTYFQNEAQLEKSRLLSDRFSAERPKGSFSTLEIQRTEQGDSAMYLCASSSGTSIYNEQFFGPGTRLTVL.

V and J are TRBV20-1 and TRBJ2-2, with no clear D. V was clipped by 1 base and J by 6 bases, with 6 bases between them. Germline V gene lookup returns CDR1 DFQATT and CDR2 SNEGSKA (reference sequence). The CDR3 is made up of 12 amino acids. Written as DNA, the CDR3 is TGCAGTGCTAGAGCGCCCGCCGGGGAGCTGTTTTTT. Its protein is CSARAPAGELFF.

The chain has TRBV5-1 and TRBJ1-2; D may be TRBD1 (6 bases). V lost 4 bases and J 0 bases, leaving 13 bases between the germline ends. Germline lookup yields CDR1 SGHRS and CDR2 YFSETQ. The CDR3 runs 15 residues. The CDR3 sequence is CASSREGGTNYGYTF. CDR3 in DNA: TGCGCCAGCAGCCGGGAGGGGGGAACTAACTATGGCTACACCTTC. Together with reference TRBV5-1 and TRBJ1-2, the CDR3 gives the full variable domain: KAGVTQTPRYLIKTRGQQVTLSCSPISGHRSVSWYQQTPGQGLQFLFEYFSETQRNKGNFPGRFSGRQFSNSRSEMNVSTLELGDSALYLCASSREGGTNYGYTFGSGTRLTVV.

This clonotype was detected ten times or more. This chain links TRBV6-2 or TRBV6-3 with TRBJ2-2, with TRBD2 matching 7 bases. V lost 6 bases, J lost 4 bases, and 5 bases stayed unmatched. Germline V lookup: CDR1 MNHEY, CDR2 SVGEGT. CDR3 size: 14 residues. Written as DNA, the CDR3 is TGTGCCAGCAGCTCCGGGACTATCACCGGGGAGCTGTTTTTT. Translated: CASSSGTITGELFF.